The 9 T cell receptor beta chains reported below all come from one sample, sequenced in a study of OX40 agonist ivuxolimab in advanced cancers. TCRdb keeps only in-frame clones here, not all; method: immunoSEQ multiplex PCR. The data hold nearly 110,000 clones, with 75% to 95% observed a single time. The input for sequencing was CD4+ or CD8+ T cells sorted from blood, taken in a trial of the OX40 agonist ivuxolimab. The receptors derive from an adult with an advanced solid tumor such as melanoma, head and neck, liver or kidney cancer.

V gene TRBV9 combines with J gene TRBJ2-3, with D perhaps given as TRBD1 or TRBD2 (5 bases each). V was pared by 0 bases and J by 6 bases, with 11 bases between. Germline V gene sequence: CDR1 SGDLS, CDR2 YYNGEE. CDR3 length: 14 amino acids. Written as DNA, the CDR3 is TGTGCCAGCAGCGTAGTGGGGGATCAGGATACGCAGTATTTT. This codes for CASSVVGDQDTQYF. The full variable domain, rest sourced from reference TRBV9 and TRBJ2-3, is DSGVTQTPKHLITATGQRVTLRCSPRSGDLSVYWYQQSLDQGLQFLIQYYNGEERAKGNILERFSAQQFPDLHSELNLSSLELGDSALYFCASSVVGDQDTQYFGPGTRLTVL.

The genes are TRBV30 and TRBJ2-5; 8 nucleotides align to TRBD2. Germline V gives CDR1 GTSNPN, CDR2 SVGIG (reference sequence). Trimming at V came to 2 bases and at J to 4 bases, leaving 9 bases not matched to a gene. The CDR3 extends over 15 amino acids. The CDR3 DNA sequence: TGTGCCTGGAGTTATAGCGGGGTTGACCCAGAGACCCAGTACTTC. It codes for CAWSYSGVDPETQYF.

The chain employs TRBV6-5 and TRBJ1-1; D possibly corresponds to TRBD1 (6 bases). The V and J ends lost 7 bases and 7 bases respectively, with 19 bases between them. CDR3 length equals 14 residues. Germline V gene data show CDR1 as MNHEY and CDR2 as SVGAGI. Here the CDR3 reads CASKGGRGRYEAFF. The CDR3 DNA reads TGTGCCAGCAAGGGGGGGAGGGGAAGGTATGAAGCTTTCTTT.

The chain has TRBV28 and TRBJ1-1; no clear D. The V gene lost 2 bases and the J gene lost 8 bases, with 9 bases spanning the gap. This CDR3 is built from 12 residues. The germline V gene has CDR1 MDHEN and CDR2 SYDVKM. The CDR3 reads CASSLRVEEAFF. In DNA form, the CDR3 reads TGTGCCAGCAGTTTAAGGGTGGAGGAAGCTTTCTTT.

This clone was seen once. The chain has TRBV20-1 and TRBJ2-3, with D unresolved. The germline CDR1 and CDR2 sequences are DFQATT and SNEGSKA (reference sequence). The CDR3 is 10 residues long. Trimming left V 4 bases short and J 3 bases short, with 2 bases between. The CDR3 sequence is CSAKTDTQYF. The CDR3 nucleotides are TGCAGTGCTAAGACAGATACGCAGTATTTT.

V gene TRBV19 combines with J gene TRBJ1-5; TRBD1 agrees at 7 bases. This CDR3 is 16 amino acids long. Germline V gives CDR1 LNHDA, CDR2 SQIVND (reference sequence). The ends lost 3 bases at V and 5 bases at J; junction bases unmatched: 10. The DNA of the CDR3 is TGTGCCAGTAGTATGACAGGGCCTAAGGGGGATCAGCCCCAGCATTTT. Its protein product is CASSMTGPKGDQPQHF.

The chain couples TRBV7-2 to TRBJ1-5, with unresolved D. Germline V gives CDR1 SGHTA, CDR2 FQGNSA. CDR3 size: 15 residues. V lost 5 bases to trimming and J lost 4 bases, with 15 bases between them. The CDR3 coding sequence is TGTGCCAGCAGCGCAGGTCCGGGCCGTAATCAGCCCCAGCATTTT. Protein product: CASSAGPGRNQPQHF.

The rearrangement joins TRBV5-1 to TRBJ2-1, with 7 nucleotides matching TRBD1. CDR1 and CDR2 from the germline V gene are SGHRS and YFSETQ. With V trimmed by 4 bases and J by 6 bases, 10 bases remained unmatched. The length of the CDR3 is 15 residues. The CDR3 DNA reads as TGCGCCAGCAGCCACCAGCCGACAGGGACCAATGAGCAGTTCTTC. Translating gives CASSHQPTGTNEQFF.

This clone is a singleton in its sample. The V call is TRBV6-6, the J call TRBJ1-1; no reliable D call. CDR3 length equals 14 residues. The ends were cut back, 4 bases at V and 1 base at J, with 10 bases in the middle. Germline lookup yields CDR1 MNHNY and CDR2 SVGAGI (reference sequence). The DNA for the CDR3 is TGTGCCAGCAGTTGGTGGGAGGAGAACACTGAAGCTTTCTTT. Its protein product is CASSWWEENTEAFF.